This TCR beta chain was observed in a study of blood T cell repertoires in COVID-19. Across the study: The United States, Italy and Spain provided the acute and convalescent COVID-19 samples. Sources were T cells, B-cell-depleted T cells, or PBMCs; the material itself was cDNA or gDNA.

This clone was seen just once. Per the original data handling: Estimation of nucleated cell counts was performed using reference gene primer amplification. Data came from immunoSEQ multiplex PCR; TCRdb stores just in-frame clones and leaves some out. For V, J and clone size, that table is used; D and trimming come from the DNA. This sample has about 78,000 clones, with less than 95% found just once. This TCR derives from a woman between 45 and 65 years old in a cohort sampled during active COVID-19. Source material: peripheral blood.

The chain's CDR3 is CASSPTQSGYNEQFF. CDR3 bases: TGTGCCAGCAGCCCGACCCAATCGGGCTACAATGAGCAGTTCTTC. The chain has TRBV3-1 (or the pseudogene TRBV3-2) and TRBJ2-1; D remains ambiguous. The V end was cut by 4 bases, the J end by 3 bases, with 13 bases between. The CDR3 contains 15 residues. The germline V gene has CDR1 LGHDT and CDR2 YNNKEL (reference sequence).